The next 14 T cell receptor beta chains were all read from a single sample in a study of beta chain features in type 1 diabetes. No cognate antigen is known for these TCRs. The entirety of the isolated RNA underwent reverse transcription, so expressed TCRB transcripts were sequenced. Only in-frame clones appear in the TCRdb table, and some are missing; sequencing was by immunoSEQ multiplex PCR. The table shows 600,000 to 700,000 clones, with 9.5% to 15% occurring only once. Findings and caveats of the study: All four CD4+ subsets of Type 1 diabetes patients contained TCRB CDR3s that were moderately but significantly shorter.

What was sequenced was naive CD4+ T cells from blood. The receptors originated from a man aged 25-40 years with type 1 diabetes.

About this clone: Other DNA sequences in the sample encode the same CDR3. This sequence joins TRBV7-2 and TRBJ2-1; D gene unclear. CDR1 is SGHTA and CDR2 is FQGNSA in the germline V gene. Trimming removed 2 bases from V and 7 bases from J, with 3 bases in between. The CDR3 is 11 amino acids. The DNA for the CDR3 is TGTGCCAGCAGCTTAAGAAATGAGCAGTTCTTC. This sequence encodes CASSLRNEQFF.

The chain has TRBV7-9 and TRBJ2-1; no definite D call. V was clipped by 8 bases and J by 4 bases, with 12 bases between them. The CDR3 spans 13 residues. Germline CDR1 reads SEHNR; CDR2 reads FQNEAQ (reference sequence). The CDR3 sequence is CASRGDFYNEQFF. In nucleotides, the CDR3 is TGTGCCAGCCGAGGTGACTTTTACAATGAGCAGTTCTTC.

The chain carries TRBV27 and TRBJ2-2; TRBD1 aligns across 11 bases. The CDR3 is made up of 17 amino acids. Looked up from germline, CDR1 is MNHEY and CDR2 is SMNVEV (reference sequence). The V and J ends lost 5 bases and 6 bases, in that order; junction bases with no gene match: 11. The DNA for the CDR3 is TGTGCCAGCAGTCCTTTTACTCCGGGACAGGGGGCCGGGGAGCTGTTTTTT. This sequence encodes CASSPFTPGQGAGELFF.

This clone has a handful of counts. The CDR3 DNA sequence: TGTGCCATCAGTGTTTCTCTAAGGGATGATGGCTACACCTTC. Protein product: CAISVSLRDDGYTF. The V call is TRBV10-3, the J call TRBJ1-2, with D unclear. Per the germline V gene, CDR1 is ENHRY and CDR2 is SYGVKD. V was trimmed by 4 bases and J by 6 bases, leaving 15 bases between them. The CDR3 runs 14 residues.

The chain is built from TRBV2 and TRBJ1-6, with no clear D. The CDR3 sequence is 14 residues long. Germline CDR1 and CDR2: SNHLY and FYNNEI. The germline V and J ends were trimmed by 3 bases and 10 bases, with 13 bases remaining between them. This CDR3 is CASSEQGSRSPLHF. The CDR3 nucleotides read TGTGCCAGCAGTGAGCAAGGGTCCCGGTCACCCCTCCACTTT.

CDR3 sequence reads: CASSAADRGYEQFF. In nucleotides, the CDR3 is TGTGCCAGCAGCGCAGCGGACAGGGGATATGAGCAGTTCTTC. This sequence joins TRBV9 and TRBJ2-1, with 9 nucleotides matching TRBD1. J was trimmed by 8 bases and V by 3 bases; bases with no gene match: 6. Germline assignment: CDR1 SGDLS and CDR2 YYNGEE. The CDR3 loop spans 14 amino acids. Filled out from reference TRBV9 and TRBJ2-1, the complete variable domain reads DSGVTQTPKHLITATGQRVTLRCSPRSGDLSVYWYQQSLDQGLQFLIQYYNGEERAKGNILERFSAQQFPDLHSELNLSSLELGDSALYFCASSAADRGYEQFFGPGTRLTVL.

The chain links TRBV6-6 to TRBJ1-1, with D unresolved. Germline CDR1 MNHNY, CDR2 SVGAGI (reference sequence). The CDR3 extends over 11 amino acids. Trimming pared 2 bases from V and 8 bases from J, leaving 6 bases between. CDR3 region: CASSYKGEAFF. The CDR3 DNA is TGTGCCAGCAGTTACAAAGGGGAAGCTTTCTTT.

The chain combines TRBV30 with TRBJ2-3; TRBD1 agrees at 8 bases. J gave up 3 bases and V 4 bases, and 3 bases lay outside the gene matches. This CDR3 is built from 13 residues. Germline V gene lookup returns CDR1 GTSNPN and CDR2 SVGIG (reference sequence). The chain's CDR3 is CAWTYRGTDTQYF. The CDR3 coding sequence is TGTGCCTGGACCTACAGGGGGACAGATACGCAGTATTTT. Filled out from reference TRBV30 and TRBJ2-3, the complete variable domain reads SQTIHQWPATLVQPVGSPLSLECTVEGTSNPNLYWYRQAAGRGLQLLFYSVGIGQISSEVPQNLSASRPQDRQFILSSKKLLLSDSGFYLCAWTYRGTDTQYFGPGTRLTVL.

The chain is built from TRBV28 and TRBJ1-6; no clear D gene. Trimming stripped 2 bases from V and 7 bases from J, with 12 bases between. The CDR3 runs to 15 residues. CDR1 and CDR2 from the germline V gene are MDHEN and SYDVKM. The CDR3 spells CASSLGSRRNSPLHF. The CDR3 DNA is TGTGCCAGCAGTTTAGGGTCCCGACGAAATTCACCCCTCCACTTT.

This chain joins TRBV6-1 and TRBJ2-7; a weak D match, TRBD2 (6 bases). CDR1 and CDR2 (germline): MNHNS, SASEGT. The CDR3 is 11 amino acids. Trimming pared 3 bases from V and 13 bases from J, leaving 13 bases between. CDR3: CASSEGGPLYF. CDR3 sequence (DNA): TGTGCCAGCAGTGAGGGAGGACCGCTATACTTC.

A remark on this clone: The same CDR3 is also encoded by other DNA sequences in this sample. This chain joins TRBV5-1 and TRBJ2-1, with 7 bases fitting TRBD1. CDR3 size: 13 residues. Germline CDR1 reads SGHRS; CDR2 reads YFSETQ. The ends lost 0 bases at V and 8 bases at J; junction bases unmatched: 2. CDR3 region: CASSLGQGDEQFF. The DNA of the CDR3 is TGCGCCAGCAGCTTGGGACAGGGCGATGAGCAGTTCTTC.

This clone was picked up a small number of times. The genes are TRBV7-2 and TRBJ1-5; D unresolved. V lost 1 base and J 7 bases, leaving 11 bases between the germline ends. Germline CDR1 is SGHTA and CDR2 is FQGNSA. There are 14 residues in the CDR3. CDR3 sequence: CASSLGVDGQPQHF. In DNA, the CDR3 is TGTGCCAGCAGCTTAGGGGTGGACGGCCAGCCCCAGCATTTT. Complete variable domain (other parts from reference TRBV7-2 and TRBJ1-5): GAGVSQSPSNKVTEKGKDVELRCDPISGHTALYWYRQSLGQGLEFLIYFQGNSAPDKSGLPSDRFSAERTGGSVSTLTIQRTQQEDSAVYLCASSLGVDGQPQHFGDGTRLSIL.

The sample holds a few counts of this clone. The J gene is TRBJ1-3, the V gene TRBV2; D gene uncertain. CDR1 is SNHLY, CDR2 FYNNEI, per germline. The V gene lost 8 bases and the J gene lost 2 bases, with 10 bases spanning the gap. This CDR3 has 13 amino acids. The CDR3 DNA is TGTGCCAGCGGCGGTTCCGCTGGAAACACCATATATTTT. It yields the protein CASGGSAGNTIYF.

J is TRBJ1-5 and V is TRBV7-2; D gene uncertain. Trimming stripped 2 bases from V and 4 bases from J, with 9 bases between. This CDR3 has 14 residues. Germline CDR1 reads SGHTA; CDR2 reads FQGNSA. This CDR3 reads CASSLRRTNQPQHF. Written as DNA, the CDR3 is TGTGCCAGCAGCTTACGACGGACTAATCAGCCCCAGCATTTT.